This T cell receptor beta chain was captured in a study of T cell responses to AZD1222 COVID-19 vaccine. Study observations and caveats: Researchers report vaccine-associated CD4 TCRs spanning spike, with dominance at 160-218 and 743-854. Donors were mostly white British, more females; clonal diversity possibly underestimated. With two AZD1222 doses given, Spike-specific TCR breadth and depth both rose. Only six AZD1222 recipients tested seropositive at baseline.

Generated by immunoSEQ multiplex PCR, the TCRdb table keeps only in-frame clones and is missing some. The table lists roughly 170,000 clones, about 86% of them singletons, with approximately 0.5% in the top ten. About this clone: The antigen is unknown.

CDR1 is SGHAT and CDR2 is FQNNGV in the germline V gene. This CDR3 has 16 residues. V was pared by 4 bases and J by 2 bases, with 6 bases of the junction left unmatched. The sequences come from peripheral blood, collected on day 0 of AZD1222 vaccination. The receptor comes from an adult in good health. The rearrangement uses TRBV11-2 and TRBJ1-5, with 9 bases that match TRBD1. In DNA form, the CDR3 reads TGTGCCAGCAGCTCCTTGACAGGGGGAGGCAATCAGCCCCAGCATTTT. It yields the protein CASSSLTGGGNQPQHF.